A selection of T cell receptor beta chains follows, all from one sample in a study of metastatic and nonmetastatic thyroid tumors. MiXCR was used by TCRdb to re-call the PCR reads. Of around 40,000 clones listed, roughly 17% are singletons. The sample comprised blood. Receptors originate from a male donor with papillary thyroid cancer or a benign thyroid nodule (not recorded which). Some clones in this sample may be carry-over from other donors' samples. Each CDR3 is given with its conserved first and last residue. Each record gives: clone size, V gene, D gene, J gene, CDR3 length, CDR3 protein, CDR3 DNA. The D gene is left open where the match is weak. Each size is once, few or many counts, or a class when the clone is expanded.

abundance: many
v_gene: TRBV15
d_gene: -
j_gene: TRBJ1-5
len: 16
CDR3aa: CATSRSLDRRYWPQHF
CDR3nt: TGTGCCACCAGCAGATCCCTGGACCGGAGATATTGGCCCCAGCATTTT

abundance: many
v_gene: TRBV7-2
d_gene: -
j_gene: TRBJ1-1
len: 13
CDR3aa: CASSTQENTEAFF
CDR3nt: TGTGCCAGCAGCACACAGGAGAACACTGAAGCTTTCTTT

abundance: many
v_gene: TRBV5-1
d_gene: -
j_gene: TRBJ1-4
len: 17
CDR3aa: CASSLGVQGSANEKLFF
CDR3nt: TGCGCCAGCAGCTTGGGGGTTCAGGGTTCGGCTAATGAAAAACTGTTTTTT

abundance: many
v_gene: TRBV29-1
d_gene: -
j_gene: TRBJ2-1
len: 13
CDR3aa: CSVEFPFTNEQFF
CDR3nt: TGCAGCGTTGAATTCCCCTTTACGAATGAGCAGTTCTTC

abundance: many
v_gene: TRBV7-9
d_gene: -
j_gene: TRBJ2-1
len: 14
CDR3aa: CASSLDGSGNEQFF
CDR3nt: TGTGCCAGCAGCTTAGACGGGAGCGGCAATGAGCAGTTCTTC

abundance: many
v_gene: TRBV7-2
d_gene: TRBD2
j_gene: TRBJ2-3
len: 18
CDR3aa: CASSLSISSGIVTDTQYF
CDR3nt: TGTGCCAGCAGCTTATCCATTTCTAGCGGGATTGTGACAGATACGCAGTATTTT

abundance: medium-sized
v_gene: TRBV27
d_gene: -
j_gene: TRBJ2-2
len: 15
CDR3aa: CASSSWAGNTGELFF
CDR3nt: TGTGCCAGCAGTTCATGGGCAGGAAACACCGGGGAGCTGTTTTTT

abundance: few
v_gene: TRBV2
d_gene: -
j_gene: TRBJ2-5
len: 11
CDR3aa: CASSDRETQYF
CDR3nt: TGTGCCAGCAGTGACCGAGAGACCCAGTACTTC

abundance: many
v_gene: TRBV13
d_gene: -
j_gene: TRBJ1-1
len: 15
CDR3aa: CASSLLGGKNTEAFF
CDR3nt: TGTGCCAGCAGCTTATTGGGAGGGAAGAACACTGAAGCTTTCTTT

abundance: many
v_gene: TRBV20-1
d_gene: -
j_gene: TRBJ2-7
len: 13
CDR3aa: CSARGLADYEQYF
CDR3nt: TGCAGTGCTAGGGGACTGGCGGACTACGAGCAGTACTTC

abundance: many
v_gene: TRBV10-3
d_gene: TRBD2
j_gene: TRBJ2-3
len: 14
CDR3aa: CAIASGSRADTQYF
CDR3nt: TGTGCCATCGCGAGCGGGAGTAGGGCAGATACGCAGTATTTT

abundance: many
v_gene: TRBV5-1
d_gene: TRBD1
j_gene: TRBJ1-4
len: 14
CDR3aa: CASSLDRGNEKLFF
CDR3nt: TGCGCCAGCAGCTTGGACAGGGGGAACGAAAAACTGTTTTTT